The 20 T cell receptor beta chains reported below all come from one sample, sequenced in a study of tumor-infiltrating lymphocytes in primary liver carcinoma. The template, 500 ng total RNA, yielded TCR beta cDNA made with a constant-region primer. Each TCR beta library was derived from three nested multiplex PCR rounds that employed slightly modified ARM-PCR. Primers for the first two PCR rounds were TRBV1-TRBV30 forward primers and a C-beta reverse primer (around 10 cycles per round). TCRdb processed the multiplex PCR reads anew with MiXCR; each CDR3 protein has one entry. The data show just under 95,000 distinct CDR3 sequences, with 65% to 70% seen just once and 27% held by the top ten. Unsorted bulk tissue, about 18-32 mg of it, served as the source for co-extraction of RNA and DNA. The sample taken for sequencing was tumor-adjacent normal liver tissue. These receptors were taken from a man aged 40-55 years with primary liver carcinoma and hepatitis B virus infection.

About this clonotype: It is likely a read error, because the conserved phenylalanine at the end of the CDR3 is missing. V gene TRBV11-2 combines with J gene TRBJ2-3; possible D gene TRBD1, 5 bases. The CDR3 is made up of 14 amino acids. Trimming left V 3 bases short and J 2 bases short, with 9 bases between. Germline CDR1 and CDR2: SGHAT and FQNNGV. The chain's CDR3 is CASSFAGNTDTQYS. DNA of the CDR3: TGTGCCAGCAGCTTTGCAGGGAACACAGATACGCAGTATTCT.

As concerns this clonotype: It may be a read error: a sequence one base away is much more abundant. The chain employs TRBV28 and TRBJ2-7; 7 nucleotides line up with TRBD2. Germline V gives CDR1 MDHEN, CDR2 SYDVKM. This CDR3 has 14 residues. The CDR3 DNA is TGTGCCAGCAGTTTAGCGGGAGCGGCCTACAAGCAGTACTTC. Translating it yields CASSLAGAAYKQYF.

J is TRBJ2-3 and V is TRBV6-6; 7 nucleotides align to TRBD2. V lost 5 bases and J lost 3; bases outside the gene matches: 8. Germline CDR1 and CDR2: MNHNY and SVGAGI (reference sequence). CDR3 length equals 15 residues. For the CDR3, the DNA is TGTGCCAGCAGTCTACAGTGGGGAGGGACAGATACGCAGTATTTT. Translated, it gives CASSLQWGGTDTQYF.

This clonotype was seen more than once but under ten times. One end of the junction varies from germline; a read error may be responsible. J is TRBJ1-5 and V is TRBV12-3 or TRBV12-4; D is uncertain. The CDR3 extends over 13 amino acids. For the CDR3, the DNA is TGTGCCAGCAGTTTAGTGGTAGACCAGCCCCAGCACTTT. It encodes CASSLVVDQPQHF.

On this clonotype itself: The junction and the germline gene differ at one end; a read error may be behind it. The rearrangement uses TRBV12-3 or TRBV12-4 and TRBJ2-6, with no clear D. CDR3 length equals 13 residues. DNA for the CDR3: TGTGCCAGCAGTCGAGCTGGGGTCAACGTCCTGGCTTTC. Protein: CASSRAGVNVLAF.

Details on this clonotype: Possible read error: a much larger clone is one base away. V gene TRBV4-2 combines with J gene TRBJ2-3; D perhaps matches TRBD1 (5 bases). This CDR3 has 15 amino acids. Per the germline V gene, CDR1 is LGHNA and CDR2 is YNFKEQ. This CDR3 reads CGSSQDRTSTDTQYF. The CDR3 DNA reads TGTGGCAGCAGCCAAGACAGAACTAGCACAGATACGCAGTATTTT.

The J gene is TRBJ2-7, the V gene TRBV10-2; tentative D call: TRBD2 (6 bases). The CDR3 has 15 residues. The V end was cut by 2 bases, the J end by 2 bases, with 13 bases between. CDR1 and CDR2 (germline): WSHSY, SAAADI. DNA for the CDR3: TGCGCCAGCAGTGAGCTAGCGTCTAACCCCTACGAGCAGTACGTC. Amino acids: CASSELASNPYEQYV.

The genes are TRBV11-2 and TRBJ2-3; 7 positions agree with TRBD2. V gave up 11 bases and J gave up 2 bases; unmatched junction bases: 16. CDR3 length: 16 residues. The germline CDR1 and CDR2 sequences are SGHAT and FQNNGV. CDR3 amino acids: CACGDGGRRLTDTQYF. The CDR3 DNA sequence: TGTGCCTGTGGGGACGGGGGGAGAAGACTCACAGATACGCAGTATTTT.

This chain links TRBV7-6 with TRBJ2-7; TRBD2 agrees at 9 bases. The CDR3 totals 16 residues. Germline-derived CDR1 and CDR2 are SGHVS and FNYEAQ. V lost 1 base and J lost 5; bases outside the gene matches: 9. The CDR3 nucleotides read TGTGCCAGCAGCTTAGAGGGTGCGGGAGGGCCGAACGAGCAGTACTTC. Residues: CASSLEGAGGPNEQYF. Drawing the rest from reference TRBV7-6 and TRBJ2-7, the complete variable domain is GAGVSQSPRYKVTKRGQDVALRCDPISGHVSLYWYRQALGQGPEFLTYFNYEAQQDKSGLPNDRFSAERPEGSISTLTIQRTEQRDSAMYRCASSLEGAGGPNEQYFGPGTRLTVT.

Regarding this clonotype: The junction departs from germline at one end; a sequencing error may be responsible. The CDR3 DNA reads as TGCGCCAGCAGTGAGTCGGGGGATCCCACTGAAGCTTCCTTT. Translating it yields CASSESGDPTEASF. V gene TRBV10-1 combines with J gene TRBJ1-1; D may be TRBD1 (5 bases). This CDR3 has 14 residues. Germline V gene data show CDR1 as WNHNN and CDR2 as SYGVQD (reference sequence).

On this clonotype: A clone one base away is much larger, so this may be a read error. The chain links TRBV4-1 to TRBJ1-3; D might be TRBD1 (5 bases). This CDR3 has 17 residues. V was trimmed by 1 base and J by 6 bases, leaving 19 bases between them. Germline values: CDR1 MGHRA, CDR2 YSYEKL. CDR3 region: CASSQVPGKVAENTIYF. Here the CDR3 DNA reads TGCGCCAGCAGCCAAGTCCCAGGGAAGGTTGCTGAAAACACCATATATTTT.

Worth noting for this clonotype: Since a much larger clone is just one base distant, this may be a read error. The chain joins TRBV7-8 to TRBJ2-3; D may be TRBD1 (6 bases). The CDR3 totals 15 residues. The germline gives CDR1 SGHVS, CDR2 FQNEAQ. V lost 2 bases, J lost 2 bases, and 11 bases lay in between. The CDR3: CASSLLGHLTDTQYF. CDR3 in DNA: TGTGCCAGCAGCTTACTGGGACACCTCACAGATACGCAGTATTTT. Full variable domain (outside the CDR3, taken from reference TRBV7-8 and TRBJ2-3): GAGVSQSPRYKVAKRGQDVALRCDPISGHVSLFWYQQALGQGPEFLTYFQNEAQLDKSGLPSDRFFAERPEGSVSTLKIQRTQQEDSAVYLCASSLLGHLTDTQYFGPGTRLTVL.

This clonotype has only one observation. The rearrangement uses TRBV11-2 and TRBJ1-1; D not resolved. The CDR3 is 11 residues long. Germline V gene lookup returns CDR1 SGHAT and CDR2 FQNNGV. V lost 6 bases and J 8 bases, leaving 10 bases between the germline ends. The CDR3 DNA sequence: TGTGCCAGCAGACTTACAACCGAAGCTTTCTTT. This sequence encodes CASRLTTEAFF. Complete variable domain (other parts from reference TRBV11-2 and TRBJ1-1): EAGVAQSPRYKIIEKRQSVAFWCNPISGHATLYWYQQILGQGPKLLIQFQNNGVVDDSQLPKDRFSAERLKGVDSTLKIQPAKLEDSAVYLCASRLTTEAFFGQGTRLTVV.

The rearrangement links TRBV29-1 to TRBJ1-2; TRBD1 aligns across 8 bases. Germline CDR1 SQVTM, CDR2 ANQGSEA. Trimming cost V 5 bases and J 10 bases; bases outside gene matches: 12. CDR3 length: 13 amino acids. The CDR3 spells CSVTTGGTNDYTF. The DNA for the CDR3 is TGCAGCGTTACAACAGGGGGGACGAATGACTACACCTTC.

This clonotype was seen at least ten times. The V call is TRBV4-1, the J call TRBJ2-1; no reliable D call. From germline, CDR1 is MGHRA and CDR2 YSYEKL. This CDR3 contains 18 residues. V shed 0 bases and J shed 0 bases, with 15 bases lying between them. CDR3 sequence: CASSQDSGPQSSYNEQFF. The CDR3 DNA reads TGCGCCAGCAGCCAAGATTCCGGCCCCCAGAGCTCCTACAATGAGCAGTTCTTC.

In its sample, this clonotype was seen once. The CDR3 carries no conserved terminal phenylalanine or tryptophan, so it likely arises from a read error. This chain connects TRBV6-1 to TRBJ2-7, with no clear D. The V gene's germline CDR1 is MNHNS and CDR2 SASEGT. The CDR3 has 12 residues. The CDR3 spells CAGRYETYEQYS. The CDR3, as DNA: TGTGCCGGCAGGTACGAAACCTACGAGCAGTACTCC.

The CDR3 region has the DNA TGTGCCAGCGGACTAGATGGGGGGGATGAGCAGTTCTTC. It specifies CASGLDGGDEQFF. This chain links TRBV12-3 or TRBV12-4 with TRBJ2-1, with 7 positions matching TRBD2. The CDR3 runs 13 residues. The ends lost 8 bases at V and 8 bases at J; junction bases unmatched: 9.

This clonotype was detected only a few times. A clone one base away is much larger, so this may be a read error. The rearrangement links TRBV29-1 to TRBJ2-3, with TRBD2 identical over 7 bases. With V trimmed by 7 bases and J by 2 bases, 9 bases remained unmatched. This CDR3 is built from 14 residues. CDR1 and CDR2 (germline): SQVTM, ANQGSEA. Written as DNA, the CDR3 is TGCAGCGCAAGGAGTAGCGGGCACACAGATACGCAGTATTTT. It translates to CSARSSGHTDTQYF.

This clonotype appeared many times. V and J are TRBV7-8 and TRBJ1-2, with 7 nucleotides matching TRBD1. From germline, CDR1 is SGHVS and CDR2 FQNEAQ. V shed 4 bases and J 4 bases; nucleotides not matched to a gene: 12. CDR3 length: 16 amino acids. DNA for the CDR3: TGTGCCAGCAGCTCATCAACGCTCCGGGACAGCTATGGCTACACCTTC. This gives the protein CASSSSTLRDSYGYTF.

About this clonotype itself: A much larger clone differs by one base, so this may be a read error. J is TRBJ1-1 and V is TRBV5-6; D gene ambiguous. The CDR3 spans 14 residues. The germline V gene encodes CDR1 SGHDT and CDR2 YYEEEE. CDR3 coding DNA: TGTGCCAGCAGCTATTTTAGGCCTAACACTGAAACTTTCTTT. Translated: CASSYFRPNTETFF.